The 29 T cell receptor beta chains listed next were all sequenced from one sample in a study of monozygotic twins with inflammatory bowel disease. One entry per CDR3 protein, without DNA, is what TCRdb gives after re-calling the 5' RACE reads. The sample has about 300,000 distinct CDR3 sequences. Source material: blood. The receptor source for this set is a human donor with ulcerative colitis or Crohn's disease, or a healthy co-twin of an affected twin (not recorded which).

The chain couples TRBV4-1 to TRBJ2-1; as DNA is missing, the TRBD2 call by TCRdb cannot be tested. Germline V lookup: CDR1 MGHRA, CDR2 YSYEKL. The length of the CDR3 is 18 residues. The CDR3 reads CASSQVSGGPIPYNEQFF.

This chain links TRBV7-2 with TRBJ2-5. The CDR3 is made up of 12 amino acids. Germline-derived CDR1 and CDR2 are SGHTA and FQGNSA. CDR3 protein: CASSLLIETQYF.

The chain joins TRBV7-2 to TRBJ2-7. The CDR3 is 14 residues long. Germline-derived CDR1 and CDR2 are SGHTA and FQGNSA. CDR3 region: CASSLVSGTYEQYF.

The rearrangement links TRBV20-1 to TRBJ2-7; TCRdb lists TRBD2, though no DNA is available to test this call. This CDR3 has 15 amino acids. Germline CDR1 DFQATT, CDR2 SNEGSKA (reference sequence). CDR3 region: CSAPGLAGVWYEQYF.

The J gene is TRBJ2-1, the V gene TRBV6-4; without DNA, the TCRdb call of TRBD1 cannot be checked. Germline CDR1 is MRHNA and CDR2 is SNTAGT. The CDR3 sequence is 14 residues long. CDR3 region: CASSRDRLYNEQFF.

The chain has TRBV24-1 and TRBJ2-1. CDR3 length: 15 residues. Germline V gives CDR1 KGHDR, CDR2 SFDVKD. The CDR3 protein is CATSDVDSSYNEQFF.

The chain uses TRBV12-3 or TRBV12-4 and TRBJ2-1; TCRdb's assignment of TRBD2 cannot be checked, as there is no DNA. The CDR3 has 12 amino acids. CDR3: CASSPAFSGQFF.

The chain combines TRBV7-8 with TRBJ2-3. The CDR3 extends over 16 amino acids. Germline loops: CDR1 SGHVS, CDR2 FQNEAQ. CDR3 loop: CASSLRDSVGTDTQYF.

This chain connects TRBV4-3 to TRBJ2-7; the D call of TRBD2 rests on TCRdb alone, since no DNA is present to check it. The V gene's germline CDR1 is LGHNA and CDR2 YSLEER. CDR3 length: 13 amino acids. The CDR3 reads CASSPSSRGGQYF.

V and J are TRBV13 and TRBJ1-4; TCRdb designates TRBD1, a call that cannot be tested without DNA. The CDR3 is 16 residues long. In germline, CDR1 is PRHDT, CDR2 FYEKMQ (reference sequence). CDR3 protein: CASSQPTGEENEKLFF.

The chain recombines TRBV7-3 with TRBJ2-1; TCRdb calls TRBD2, which cannot be checked without DNA. Germline CDR1 and CDR2: SGHTA and FQGTGA. The CDR3 runs 14 residues. The CDR3 region is CASSAGTSGSEQFF.

The rearrangement uses TRBV12-3 or TRBV12-4 and TRBJ1-5. The CDR3 consists of 13 residues. The CDR3 loop is CASSWTDNQPQHF.

The chain joins TRBV9 to TRBJ1-6; the TRBD1 assignment by TCRdb is unverifiable without DNA. The CDR3 has 14 amino acids. Germline V gene sequence: CDR1 SGDLS, CDR2 YYNGEE. This chain's CDR3 is CASGRGTVNSPLHF.

The genes are TRBV24-1 and TRBJ2-7; as DNA is missing, the TRBD1 call by TCRdb cannot be tested. Germline CDR1 KGHDR, CDR2 SFDVKD. The CDR3 is 16 residues long. The CDR3 sequence is CATSVNRGISSYEQYF.

This chain joins TRBV5-5 and TRBJ2-7; TCRdb lists TRBD1, though no DNA is available to test this call. This CDR3 comprises 13 residues. CDR1 and CDR2 from the germline V gene are SGHKS and YYEKEE (reference sequence). The CDR3 protein is CASSLVRGYEQYF.

The gene calls are TRBV20-1 and TRBJ2-3; TCRdb designates TRBD1, a call that cannot be tested without DNA. Germline CDR1 reads DFQATT; CDR2 reads SNEGSKA (reference sequence). This CDR3 is built from 14 residues. CDR3 residues: CSAPPQPSTDTQYF.

The rearrangement uses TRBV5-5 and TRBJ1-2; as DNA is missing, the TRBD1 call by TCRdb cannot be tested. Germline V CDR1 and CDR2: SGHKS, YYEKEE (reference sequence). The CDR3 has 14 residues. The chain's CDR3 is CASSPDRPNYGYTF.

This chain uses TRBV6-4 with TRBJ2-5; the D gene TCRdb calls, TRBD1, cannot be checked with no DNA. Germline V CDR1 and CDR2: MRHNA, SNTAGT. The CDR3 length is 18 residues. CDR3: CASSAPDPFGTPQETQYF.

V is TRBV5-1 and J is TRBJ2-7; TCRdb picks TRBD1, but there is no DNA to check that call. Per the germline V gene, CDR1 is SGHRS and CDR2 is YFSETQ. This CDR3 is built from 18 residues. The CDR3 is CASRRTGEANTNFYEQYF.

This chain connects TRBV7-2 to TRBJ2-4. The CDR3 contains 15 residues. Germline CDR1 reads SGHTA; CDR2 reads FQGNSA. This CDR3 reads CASSLAGAAKNIQYF.

The V and J genes are TRBV12-3 or TRBV12-4 and TRBJ1-2; the D call from TCRdb, TRBD1, cannot be confirmed without DNA. This CDR3 region has 15 residues. CDR3 residues: CASSLWGAIFYGYTF.

CDR3: CASSLAPSGGGANEQFF. The chain recombines TRBV5-1 with TRBJ2-1; TCRdb's D call, TRBD2, is unchecked because there is no DNA. This CDR3 region has 17 residues. Germline CDR1 SGHRS, CDR2 YFSETQ.

The V gene is TRBV4-3, the J gene TRBJ2-7; with no DNA, the TCRdb D assignment of TRBD1 cannot be verified. This CDR3 spans 18 amino acids. The germline CDR1 and CDR2 sequences are LGHNA and YSLEER. The CDR3 sequence is CASSQRTTGQSNSYEQYF.

The chain carries TRBV5-6 and TRBJ2-3. CDR3 length: 14 residues. The V gene's germline CDR1 is SGHDT and CDR2 YYEEEE. The CDR3 protein is CASSLLENTDTQYF.

The V gene is TRBV18, the J gene TRBJ2-7; TCRdb designates TRBD1, a call that cannot be tested without DNA. This CDR3 is 14 amino acids long. The germline V gene has CDR1 KGHSH and CDR2 LQKENI. CDR3 sequence reads: CASSPPSQGYEQYF.

The J gene is TRBJ2-4, the V gene TRBV7-2; as DNA is missing, the TRBD1 call by TCRdb cannot be tested. Germline CDR1 is SGHTA and CDR2 is FQGNSA. CDR3 length equals 13 residues. CDR3 in amino acids: CASGYGAKNIQYF.

The chain joins TRBV6-2 or TRBV6-3 to TRBJ2-6; as DNA is missing, the TRBD1 call by TCRdb cannot be tested. The CDR3 is 18 residues long. Germline V gene sequence: CDR1 MNHEY, CDR2 SVGEGT. CDR3 residues: CASSYTAGAISGANVLTF.

The CDR3 here is CASSLGVEQFF. This chain uses TRBV7-2 with TRBJ2-1. CDR3 length: 11 amino acids. Germline V gene lookup returns CDR1 SGHTA and CDR2 FQGNSA.

The chain is built from TRBV3-1 and TRBJ2-7. The germline V gene encodes CDR1 LGHDT and CDR2 YNNKEL (reference sequence). The CDR3 length is 15 residues. This CDR3 is CASSQGATSLYEQYF.